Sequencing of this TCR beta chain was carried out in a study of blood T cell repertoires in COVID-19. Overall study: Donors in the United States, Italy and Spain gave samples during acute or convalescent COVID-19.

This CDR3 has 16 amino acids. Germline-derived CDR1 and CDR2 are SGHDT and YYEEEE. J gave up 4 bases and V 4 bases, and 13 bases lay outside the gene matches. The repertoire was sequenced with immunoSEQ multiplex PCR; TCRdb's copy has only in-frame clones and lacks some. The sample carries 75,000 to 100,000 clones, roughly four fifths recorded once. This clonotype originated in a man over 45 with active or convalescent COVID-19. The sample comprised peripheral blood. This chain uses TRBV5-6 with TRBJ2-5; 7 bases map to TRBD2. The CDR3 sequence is CASSPLGGGVGETQYF. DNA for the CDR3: TGTGCCAGCAGCCCCCTGGGGGGAGGGGTAGGAGAGACCCAGTACTTC.